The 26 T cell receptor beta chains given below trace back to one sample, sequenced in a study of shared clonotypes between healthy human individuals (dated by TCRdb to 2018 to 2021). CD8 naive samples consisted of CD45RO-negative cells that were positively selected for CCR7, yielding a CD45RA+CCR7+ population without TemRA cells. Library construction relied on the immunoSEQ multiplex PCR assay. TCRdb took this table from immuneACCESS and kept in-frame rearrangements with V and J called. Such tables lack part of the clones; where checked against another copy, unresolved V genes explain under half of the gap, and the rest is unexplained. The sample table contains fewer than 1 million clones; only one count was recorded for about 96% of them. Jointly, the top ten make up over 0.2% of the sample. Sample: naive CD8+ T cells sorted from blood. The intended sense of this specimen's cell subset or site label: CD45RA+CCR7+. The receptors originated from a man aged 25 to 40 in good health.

The DNA of the CDR3 is TGTGCCATCAGTGAGTCTCTCGGGACAGGGGGCGGCTACACCTTC. Translating it yields CAISESLGTGGGYTF. This chain uses TRBV10-3 with TRBJ1-2; TRBD1 matches 12 bases. The length of the CDR3 is 15 residues. V lost 0 bases, J lost 8 bases, and 4 bases stayed unmatched. Germline CDR1 reads ENHRY; CDR2 reads SYGVKD.

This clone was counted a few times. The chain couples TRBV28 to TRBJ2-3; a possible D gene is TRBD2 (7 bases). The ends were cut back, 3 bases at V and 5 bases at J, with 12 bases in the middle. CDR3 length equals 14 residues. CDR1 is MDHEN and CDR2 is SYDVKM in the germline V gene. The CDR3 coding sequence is TGTGCCAGCAGTTTCGGGGGGCTTGGAGATACGCAGTATTTT. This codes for CASSFGGLGDTQYF. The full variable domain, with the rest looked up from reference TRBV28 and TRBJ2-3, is DVKVTQSSRYLVKRTGEKVFLECVQDMDHENMFWYRQDPGLGLRLIYFSYDVKMKEKGDIPEGYSVSREKKERFSLILESASTNQTSMYLCASSFGGLGDTQYFGPGTRLTVL.

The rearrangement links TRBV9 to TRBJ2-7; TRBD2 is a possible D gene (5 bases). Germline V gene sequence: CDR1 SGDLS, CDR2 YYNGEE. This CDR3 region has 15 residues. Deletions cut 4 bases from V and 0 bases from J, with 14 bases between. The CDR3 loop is CASSPTSRSSYEQYF. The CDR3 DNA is TGTGCCAGCAGCCCCACTAGTCGGAGCTCCTACGAGCAGTACTTC.

The CDR3 DNA reads TGTGCCAGCTCAGACCGGCAAGGGGAGACCCAGTACTTC. Encoded protein: CASSDRQGETQYF. This chain joins TRBV7-9 and TRBJ2-5; D is uncertain. This CDR3 is 13 amino acids long. V dropped 8 bases and J dropped 5 bases, with 15 bases sitting between them. Germline V lookup: CDR1 SEHNR, CDR2 FQNEAQ (reference sequence). The whole variable domain, remainder taken from reference TRBV7-9 and TRBJ2-5, is DTGVSQNPRHKITKRGQNVTFRCDPISEHNRLYWYRQTLGQGPEFLTYFQNEAQLEKSRLLSDRFSAERPKGSFSTLEIQRTEQGDSAMYLCASSDRQGETQYFGPGTRLLVL.

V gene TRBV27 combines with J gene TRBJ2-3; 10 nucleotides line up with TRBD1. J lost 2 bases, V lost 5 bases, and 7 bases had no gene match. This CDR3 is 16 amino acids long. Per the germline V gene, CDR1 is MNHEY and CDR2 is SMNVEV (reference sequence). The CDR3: CASSDRTGGATDTQYF. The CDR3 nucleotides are TGTGCCAGCAGTGACCGGACAGGGGGGGCCACAGATACGCAGTATTTT.

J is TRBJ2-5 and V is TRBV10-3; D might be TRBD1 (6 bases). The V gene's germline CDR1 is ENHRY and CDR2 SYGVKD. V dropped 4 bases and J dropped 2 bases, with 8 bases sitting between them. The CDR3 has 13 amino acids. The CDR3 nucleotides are TGTGCCATCAGTGCGACAGGACAAGAGACCCAGTACTTC. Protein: CAISATGQETQYF.

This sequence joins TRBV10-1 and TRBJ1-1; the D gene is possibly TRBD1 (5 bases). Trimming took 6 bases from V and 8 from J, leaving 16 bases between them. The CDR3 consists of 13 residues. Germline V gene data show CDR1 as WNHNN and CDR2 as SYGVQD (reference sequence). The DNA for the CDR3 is TGCGCCAGCAGCCCAACAGGACCGAGCGAAGCTTTCTTT. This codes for CASSPTGPSEAFF.

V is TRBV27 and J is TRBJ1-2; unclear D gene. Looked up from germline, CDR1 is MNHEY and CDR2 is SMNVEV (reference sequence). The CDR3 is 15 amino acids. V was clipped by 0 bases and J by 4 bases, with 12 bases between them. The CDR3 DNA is TGTGCCAGCAGTTTATCTTCGGAGACTTTCTATGGCTACACCTTC. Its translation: CASSLSSETFYGYTF.

CDR3 residues: CASSFYGDQPQHF. The CDR3 nucleotides are TGTGCCAGCAGCTTCTATGGGGATCAGCCCCAGCATTTT. This chain links TRBV11-2 with TRBJ1-5; no firm D call. Germline V gives CDR1 SGHAT, CDR2 FQNNGV. The V gene lost 3 bases and the J gene lost 5 bases, with 8 bases spanning the gap. The CDR3 has 13 amino acids. Looking up the rest from reference TRBV11-2 and TRBJ1-5 gives the full variable domain: EAGVAQSPRYKIIEKRQSVAFWCNPISGHATLYWYQQILGQGPKLLIQFQNNGVVDDSQLPKDRFSAERLKGVDSTLKIQPAKLEDSAVYLCASSFYGDQPQHFGDGTRLSIL.

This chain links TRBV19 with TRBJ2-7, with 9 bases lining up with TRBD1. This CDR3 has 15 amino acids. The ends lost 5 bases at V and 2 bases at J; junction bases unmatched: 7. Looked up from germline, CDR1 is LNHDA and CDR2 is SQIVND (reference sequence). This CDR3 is CASSAGTGYTYEQYF. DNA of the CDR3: TGTGCCAGTAGTGCCGGGACAGGGTACACCTACGAGCAGTACTTC.

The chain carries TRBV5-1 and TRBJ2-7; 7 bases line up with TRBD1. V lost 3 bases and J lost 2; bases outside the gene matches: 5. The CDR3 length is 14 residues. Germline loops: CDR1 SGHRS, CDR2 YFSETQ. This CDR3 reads CASSSRDSTYEQYF. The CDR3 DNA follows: TGCGCCAGCAGCTCCCGGGACAGCACCTACGAGCAGTACTTC.

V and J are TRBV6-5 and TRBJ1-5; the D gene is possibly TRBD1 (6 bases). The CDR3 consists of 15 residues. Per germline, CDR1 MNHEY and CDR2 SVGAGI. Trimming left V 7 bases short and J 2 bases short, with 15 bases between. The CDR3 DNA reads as TGTGCCAGCAAGGGGGAGGCAGGGGGCAATCAGCCCCAGCATTTT. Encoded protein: CASKGEAGGNQPQHF.

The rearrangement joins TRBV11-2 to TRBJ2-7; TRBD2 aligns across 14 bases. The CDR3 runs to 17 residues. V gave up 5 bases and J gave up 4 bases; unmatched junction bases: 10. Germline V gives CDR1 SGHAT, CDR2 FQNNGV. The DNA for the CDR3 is TGTGCCAGCAGCCGGGGACTAGCGGGAGTTAGCAAGTACGAGCAGTACTTC. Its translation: CASSRGLAGVSKYEQYF.

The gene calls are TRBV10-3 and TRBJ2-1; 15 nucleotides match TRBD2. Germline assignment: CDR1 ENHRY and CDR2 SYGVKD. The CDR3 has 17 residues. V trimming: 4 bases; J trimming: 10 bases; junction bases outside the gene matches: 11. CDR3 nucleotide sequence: TGTGCCATCAGTGGCCCTTCGGGACTAGCGGGAGGTTTAGAGCAGTTCTTC. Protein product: CAISGPSGLAGGLEQFF.

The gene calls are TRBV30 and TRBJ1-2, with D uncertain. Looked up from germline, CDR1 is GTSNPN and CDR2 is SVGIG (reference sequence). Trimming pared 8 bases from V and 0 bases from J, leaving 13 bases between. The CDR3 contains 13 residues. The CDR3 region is CALGELSNYGYTF. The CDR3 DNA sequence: TGTGCCCTCGGCGAACTTTCTAACTATGGCTACACCTTC. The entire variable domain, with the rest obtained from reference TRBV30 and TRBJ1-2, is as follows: SQTIHQWPATLVQPVGSPLSLECTVEGTSNPNLYWYRQAAGRGLQLLFYSVGIGQISSEVPQNLSASRPQDRQFILSSKKLLLSDSGFYLCALGELSNYGYTFGSGTRLTVV.

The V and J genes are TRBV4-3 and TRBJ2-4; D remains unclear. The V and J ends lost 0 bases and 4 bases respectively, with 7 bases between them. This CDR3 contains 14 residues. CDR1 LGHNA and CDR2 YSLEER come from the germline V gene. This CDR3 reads CASSQDSNKNIQYF. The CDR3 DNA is TGCGCCAGCAGCCAAGATTCTAATAAAAACATTCAGTACTTC.

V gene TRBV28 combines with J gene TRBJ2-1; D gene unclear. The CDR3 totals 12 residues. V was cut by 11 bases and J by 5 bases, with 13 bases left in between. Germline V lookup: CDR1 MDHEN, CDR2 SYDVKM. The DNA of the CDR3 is TGTGCCGGTCGTAGTTCCGACAATGAGCAGTTCTTC. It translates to CAGRSSDNEQFF.

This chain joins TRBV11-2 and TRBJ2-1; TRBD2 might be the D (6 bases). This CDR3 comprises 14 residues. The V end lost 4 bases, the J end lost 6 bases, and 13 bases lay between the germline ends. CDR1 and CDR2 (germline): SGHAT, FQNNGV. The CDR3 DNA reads TGTGCCAGCAGCTCACCCGGGACTCCCAATGAGCAGTTCTTC. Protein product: CASSSPGTPNEQFF.

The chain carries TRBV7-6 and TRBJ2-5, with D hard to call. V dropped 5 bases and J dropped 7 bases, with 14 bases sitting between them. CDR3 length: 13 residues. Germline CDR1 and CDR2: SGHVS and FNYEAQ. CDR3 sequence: CASSTPTEWTQYF. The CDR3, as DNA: TGTGCCAGCAGCACCCCGACGGAGTGGACCCAGTACTTC.

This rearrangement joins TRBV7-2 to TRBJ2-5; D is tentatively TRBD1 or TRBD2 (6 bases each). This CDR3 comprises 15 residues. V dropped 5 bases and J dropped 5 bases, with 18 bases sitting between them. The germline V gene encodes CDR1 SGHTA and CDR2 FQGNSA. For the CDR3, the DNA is TGTGCCAGCAGCGTCAGCCTCCGGGGGCGGGAGACCCAGTACTTC. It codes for CASSVSLRGRETQYF.

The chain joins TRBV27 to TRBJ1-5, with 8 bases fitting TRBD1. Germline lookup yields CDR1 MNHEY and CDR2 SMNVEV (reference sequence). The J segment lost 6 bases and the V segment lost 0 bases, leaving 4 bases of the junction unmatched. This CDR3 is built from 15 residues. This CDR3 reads CASSLSKTGVQPQHF. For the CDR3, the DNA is TGTGCCAGCAGTTTATCTAAGACAGGGGTTCAGCCCCAGCATTTT.

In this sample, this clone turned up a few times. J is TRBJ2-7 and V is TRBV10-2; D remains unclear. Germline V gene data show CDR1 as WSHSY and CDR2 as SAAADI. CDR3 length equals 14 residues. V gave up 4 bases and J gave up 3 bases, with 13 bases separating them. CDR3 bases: TGCGCCAGCAGTGGGCCAGTCGACAACTACGAGCAGTACTTC. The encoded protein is CASSGPVDNYEQYF.

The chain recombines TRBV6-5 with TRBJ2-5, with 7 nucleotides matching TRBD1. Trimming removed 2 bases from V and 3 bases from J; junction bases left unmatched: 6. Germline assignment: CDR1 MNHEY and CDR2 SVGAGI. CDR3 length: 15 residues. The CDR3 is CASSYGQAYKETQYF. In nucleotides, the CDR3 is TGTGCCAGCAGTTACGGACAGGCTTACAAAGAGACCCAGTACTTC.

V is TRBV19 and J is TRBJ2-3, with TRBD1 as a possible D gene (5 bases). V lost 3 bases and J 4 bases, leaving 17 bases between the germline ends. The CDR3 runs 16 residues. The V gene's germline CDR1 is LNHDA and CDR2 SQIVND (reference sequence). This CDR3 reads CASSIKTSTGADTQYF. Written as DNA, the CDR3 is TGTGCCAGTAGTATCAAGACATCTACAGGCGCAGATACGCAGTATTTT.

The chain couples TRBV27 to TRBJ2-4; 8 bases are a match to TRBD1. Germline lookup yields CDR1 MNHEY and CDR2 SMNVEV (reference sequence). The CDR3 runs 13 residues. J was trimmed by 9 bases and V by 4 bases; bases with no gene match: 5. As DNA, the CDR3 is TGTGCCAGCAGTTCCGGACAGGGCACCATTCAGTACTTC. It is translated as CASSSGQGTIQYF.

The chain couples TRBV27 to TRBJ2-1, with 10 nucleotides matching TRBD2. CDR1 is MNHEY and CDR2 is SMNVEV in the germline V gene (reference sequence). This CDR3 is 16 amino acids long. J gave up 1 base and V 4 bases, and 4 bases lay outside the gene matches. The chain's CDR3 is CASSWEAGGSYNEQFF. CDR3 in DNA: TGTGCCAGCAGTTGGGAAGCGGGAGGGTCCTACAATGAGCAGTTCTTC.